Presented here are 18 T cell receptor beta chains from one specimen sequenced in a study of blood T cells in healthy people across ages. A second PCR of 7 to 11 cycles used a sample-barcoded 5' primer and a J-beta primer mix. TCRdb analysed the 5' RACE reads with MiXCR anew, one entry per CDR3 protein. This sample carries some 750,000 distinct CDR3 sequences, 22% of them seen once, and the ten largest clones take 22%. The sequenced sample consisted of blood. All receptors come from a man between 65 and 85 years old in good health.

The chain couples TRBV10-3 to TRBJ2-4; D remains unclear. Trimming took 0 bases from V and 0 from J, leaving 6 bases between them. Germline-derived CDR1 and CDR2 are ENHRY and SYGVKD. This CDR3 is 15 amino acids long. Written as DNA, the CDR3 is TGTGCCATCAGTGAGTCGGAGCTAGCCAAAAACATTCAGTACTTC. Protein sequence: CAISESELAKNIQYF.

Ten or more counts support this clonotype. The rearrangement joins TRBV7-9 to TRBJ1-6, with D uncertain. The CDR3 is made up of 17 amino acids. Trimming took off 5 bases at V and 4 bases at J, with 18 bases between the two ends. Germline assignment: CDR1 SEHNR and CDR2 FQNEAQ (reference sequence). The CDR3 spells CASSPDPHHTYNSPLHF. CDR3 sequence (DNA): TGTGCCAGCAGCCCGGACCCCCACCACACTTATAATTCACCCCTCCACTTT.

This rearrangement joins TRBV27 to TRBJ1-4; D is possibly TRBD1 (5 bases). Germline V gene sequence: CDR1 MNHEY, CDR2 SMNVEV (reference sequence). V lost 6 bases and J lost 8, with 19 bases in between. This CDR3 is 15 amino acids long. CDR3 nucleotide sequence: TGTGCCAGCAGAAACCACGGGACCCCGGGGGAAAAACTGTTTTTT. Its translation: CASRNHGTPGEKLFF.

The rearrangement links TRBV20-1 to TRBJ1-6; 9 bases map to TRBD1. CDR1 and CDR2 (germline): DFQATT, SNEGSKA (reference sequence). The junction had 6 bases not matched to a gene; V was cut back by 5 bases and J by 7 bases. This CDR3 is built from 14 residues. The CDR3 region is CSASTGGRNSPLHF. The DNA of the CDR3 is TGCAGTGCTTCGACAGGGGGGCGGAATTCACCCCTCCACTTT.

This clonotype was recorded a few times. The chain uses TRBV18 and TRBJ1-1, with 7 positions matching TRBD1. The length of the CDR3 is 14 residues. Germline CDR1 reads KGHSH; CDR2 reads LQKENI. The V and J ends lost 6 bases and 0 bases, in that order; junction bases with no gene match: 4. CDR3 sequence reads: CASSVTGMNTEAFF. The CDR3 DNA follows: TGTGCCAGCTCCGTGACAGGGATGAACACTGAAGCTTTCTTT.

This clonotype was seen a few times. The chain links TRBV20-1 to TRBJ2-3; no definite D call. Germline V CDR1 and CDR2: DFQATT, SNEGSKA (reference sequence). The CDR3 runs 13 residues. Trimming shortened V by 3 bases and J by 2 bases, and 9 bases separated the two germline ends. CDR3 DNA: TGCAGTGCTAGCTGGGGTCCCACAGATACGCAGTATTTT. It translates to CSASWGPTDTQYF.

J is TRBJ2-4 and V is TRBV6-1; D is undetermined. Germline V lookup: CDR1 MNHNS, CDR2 SASEGT. V dropped 4 bases and J dropped 0 bases, with 7 bases sitting between them. This CDR3 contains 14 residues. The CDR3 DNA reads as TGTGCCAGCAGTGTAGCCTTAGCCAAAAACATTCAGTACTTC. Translated: CASSVALAKNIQYF.

The rearrangement joins TRBV14 to TRBJ1-4; D gene ambiguous. V was shortened by 4 bases and J by 8 bases, with 20 bases between the two germline ends. The CDR3 spans 16 residues. CDR1 is SGHDN, CDR2 FVKESK, per germline. This CDR3 reads CASSLTPTSFMEKLFF. In nucleotides, the CDR3 is TGTGCCAGCAGCCTAACCCCGACTTCCTTTATGGAAAAACTGTTTTTT.

The chain combines TRBV7-2 with TRBJ1-2; D may be TRBD1 (5 bases). V lost 5 bases and J 4 bases, leaving 17 bases between the germline ends. The germline V gene encodes CDR1 SGHTA and CDR2 FQGNSA. The CDR3 totals 15 residues. The CDR3 here is CASSEPGRTCYGYTF. The CDR3 DNA sequence: TGTGCCAGCAGCGAACCGGGACGGACTTGCTATGGCTACACCTTC.

This clonotype appeared a few times. In DNA, the CDR3 is TGTGCCAGCAGCCAAGACGCGACAGCTACGCATGGCTACACCTTC. This gives the protein CASSQDATATHGYTF. The genes are TRBV3-1 and TRBJ1-2; maybe TRBD1 (5 bases). V was clipped by 0 bases and J by 6 bases, with 14 bases between them. There are 15 residues in the CDR3. Germline loops: CDR1 LGHDT, CDR2 YNNKEL (reference sequence).

In this sample, this clonotype turned up a few times. The rearrangement joins TRBV24-1 to TRBJ2-3; 11 bases agree with TRBD2. V lost 3 bases to trimming and J lost 6 bases; unmatched junction nucleotides: 7. Germline-derived CDR1 and CDR2 are KGHDR and SFDVKD. This CDR3 is built from 16 residues. CDR3 residues: CATSDPSGGRFDTQYF. CDR3 DNA: TGTGCCACCAGTGATCCTAGCGGGGGGCGCTTTGATACGCAGTATTTT.

The rearrangement joins TRBV27 to TRBJ2-5, with a weak D call TRBD2 (6 bases). Trimming cost V 5 bases and J 2 bases, with 15 bases left between them. The CDR3 is made up of 15 amino acids. CDR1 and CDR2 from the germline V gene are MNHEY and SMNVEV (reference sequence). The CDR3 bases are TGTGCCAGCAGTCGGCTAGCGAAGGGGCAAGAGACCCAGTACTTC. Amino acids: CASSRLAKGQETQYF.

This clonotype came up a few times. This chain links TRBV20-1 with TRBJ1-1; D call uncertain. The CDR3 runs to 15 residues. Germline loops: CDR1 DFQATT, CDR2 SNEGSKA (reference sequence). Trimming took off 0 bases at V and 3 bases at J, with 14 bases between the two ends. The CDR3 protein is CSARETAGRYTEAFF. CDR3 DNA sequence: TGCAGTGCTAGAGAAACGGCAGGACGATACACTGAAGCTTTCTTT.

In this sample, this clonotype turned up a few times. Since a much larger clone is just one base distant, this may be a read error. The V call is TRBV12-3 or TRBV12-4, the J call TRBJ2-1; TRBD1 matches 8 bases. CDR3 length: 14 residues. The CDR3 DNA is TGTGCCGGCAGTGTGACAGGGGAGAACAATGAGCAGTTCTTC. Its translation: CAGSVTGENNEQFF.

This clonotype has a single count. V and J are TRBV7-2 and TRBJ1-6; TRBD1 is a possible D gene (6 bases). The germline CDR1 and CDR2 sequences are SGHTA and FQGNSA. The V end lost 6 bases, the J end lost 4 bases, and 10 bases lay between the germline ends. This CDR3 contains 14 residues. CDR3 DNA sequence: TGTGCCAGCAGTGACAGGCATTATAATTCACCCCTCCACTTT. This encodes CASSDRHYNSPLHF.

This sequence joins TRBV20-1 and TRBJ2-1, with TRBD2 identical over 7 bases. The CDR3 runs 14 residues. Germline-derived CDR1 and CDR2 are DFQATT and SNEGSKA (reference sequence). The V segment lost 8 bases and the J segment 5 bases; nucleotides outside the gene matches: 12. The DNA for the CDR3 is TGCAGTTCCCCCCCTGATGCGGGAGACAATGAGCAGTTCTTC. It codes for CSSPPDAGDNEQFF.

This clonotype was counted only a few times. V gene TRBV7-9 combines with J gene TRBJ2-7; 10 positions match TRBD1. V was pared by 4 bases and J by 7 bases, with 7 bases of the junction left unmatched. Germline values: CDR1 SEHNR, CDR2 FQNEAQ (reference sequence). The CDR3 totals 14 residues. The CDR3 DNA follows: TGTGCCAGCAGCTCCGACAGGGGGCTTGGTGAGCAGTACGTC. It yields the protein CASSSDRGLGEQYV.

This clonotype was picked up a small number of times. The chain is built from TRBV14 and TRBJ2-3; 11 positions agree with TRBD2. V shed 4 bases and J 1 base; nucleotides not matched to a gene: 7. The CDR3 is made up of 17 amino acids. The germline CDR1 and CDR2 sequences are SGHDN and FVKESK. This chain's CDR3 is CASSPSLLAGGTDTQYF. The DNA of the CDR3 is TGTGCCAGCAGCCCCTCTTTACTAGCGGGGGGCACAGATACGCAGTATTTT.